The 14 T cell receptor beta chains below come from one sample, sequenced in a study of PD-1 blockade in classical Hodgkin lymphoma. The table came from immunoSEQ multiplex PCR; TCRdb's copy has only in-frame clones and leaves some out. The sample has 80,000 to 100,000 clones, 81% seen once. After autologous stem cell transplantation all patients relapsed, and prior brentuximab vedotin exposure differed between cohorts. The material sequenced was peripheral blood mononuclear cells (PBMCs), taken before the second cycle of nivolumab. The receptors here all came from a human donor with classical Hodgkin lymphoma.

The chain is built from TRBV15 and TRBJ1-1; tentative D call: TRBD1 (6 bases). CDR1 is LNHNV and CDR2 is YYDKDF in the germline V gene (reference sequence). The length of the CDR3 is 16 residues. Trimming shortened V by 0 bases and J by 3 bases, and 14 bases separated the two germline ends. The CDR3 protein is CATSRDRGGPDTEAFF. The CDR3 DNA follows: TGTGCCACCAGCAGAGATCGCGGGGGGCCGGACACTGAAGCTTTCTTT. Drawing the rest from reference TRBV15 and TRBJ1-1, the complete variable domain is DAMVIQNPRYQVTQFGKPVTLSCSQTLNHNVMYWYQQKSSQAPKLLFHYYDKDFNNEADTPDNFQSRRPNTSFCFLDIRSPGLGDTAMYLCATSRDRGGPDTEAFFGQGTRLTVV.

This rearrangement joins TRBV10-3 to TRBJ2-2; TRBD1 might be the D (7 bases). V was shortened by 4 bases and J by 7 bases, with 10 bases between the two germline ends. The CDR3 contains 13 residues. Germline CDR1 and CDR2: ENHRY and SYGVKD. The CDR3 sequence: CAISGQGGGELFF. The CDR3 region has the DNA TGTGCCATCAGTGGACAGGGAGGCGGGGAGCTGTTTTTT.

The V call is TRBV5-6, the J call TRBJ2-7; 7 positions agree with TRBD2. J gave up 7 bases and V 4 bases, and 14 bases lay outside the gene matches. This CDR3 has 15 amino acids. From germline, CDR1 is SGHDT and CDR2 YYEEEE. The chain's CDR3 is CASSLAGVGRQEQYF. For the CDR3, the DNA is TGTGCCAGCAGCCTGGCGGGAGTTGGCCGGCAGGAGCAGTACTTC. Full variable domain (remainder filled in from reference TRBV5-6 and TRBJ2-7): DAGVTQSPTHLIKTRGQQVTLRCSPKSGHDTVSWYQQALGQGPQFIFQYYEEEERQRGNFPDRFSGHQFPNYSSELNVNALLLGDSALYLCASSLAGVGRQEQYFGPGTRLTVT.

This sequence joins TRBV9 and TRBJ2-2; D could derive from TRBD1 or TRBD2 (6 bases each). The ends were cut back, 5 bases at V and 1 base at J, with 15 bases in the middle. The CDR3 runs 16 residues. Germline CDR1 is SGDLS and CDR2 is YYNGEE. In DNA, the CDR3 is TGTGCCAGCAGTTCAGTGGGGGGACAGAACACCGGGGAGCTGTTTTTT. It codes for CASSSVGGQNTGELFF. Combining the CDR3 with reference TRBV9 and TRBJ2-2 gives the whole variable domain DSGVTQTPKHLITATGQRVTLRCSPRSGDLSVYWYQQSLDQGLQFLIQYYNGEERAKGNILERFSAQQFPDLHSELNLSSLELGDSALYFCASSSVGGQNTGELFFGEGSRLTVL.

This chain uses TRBV6-1 with TRBJ2-3, with D perhaps given as TRBD1 or TRBD2 (6 bases each). Per germline, CDR1 MNHNS and CDR2 SASEGT. The CDR3 runs to 15 residues. The V end lost 2 bases, the J end lost 2 bases, and 11 bases lay between the germline ends. CDR3: CASSERGVITDTQYF. The CDR3 nucleotides read TGTGCCAGCAGTGAAAGGGGGGTAATCACAGATACGCAGTATTTT.

The CDR3 sequence: CASSQSGRGNQPQHF. The CDR3 nucleotides are TGTGCCAGCAGTCAAAGTGGACGGGGCAATCAGCCCCAGCATTTT. This sequence joins TRBV2 and TRBJ1-5; D is uncertain. The CDR3 is 15 amino acids. Germline CDR1 reads SNHLY; CDR2 reads FYNNEI. Trimming removed 5 bases from V and 2 bases from J, with 13 bases in between.

The V call is TRBV10-3, the J call TRBJ2-2, with D possibly matching TRBD2 (5 bases). The V end lost 3 bases, the J end lost 7 bases, and 12 bases lay between the germline ends. The CDR3 runs to 14 residues. Germline V gene lookup returns CDR1 ENHRY and CDR2 SYGVKD. DNA of the CDR3: TGTGCCATCAGTGAATCGGGGTTTAGCGGGGAGCTGTTTTTT. It is translated as CAISESGFSGELFF.

The rearrangement joins TRBV4-3 to TRBJ2-7; D remains unclear. Trimming pared 3 bases from V and 0 bases from J, leaving 12 bases between. This CDR3 comprises 15 residues. The V gene's germline CDR1 is LGHNA and CDR2 YSLEER. In DNA, the CDR3 is TGCGCCAGCAGCCAGAGCTGGGGTTCCTCCTACGAGCAGTACTTC. It translates to CASSQSWGSSYEQYF.

V is TRBV5-6 and J is TRBJ2-3, with D tentatively TRBD2 (5 bases). The CDR3 is made up of 14 amino acids. Germline loops: CDR1 SGHDT, CDR2 YYEEEE. V lost 7 bases and J lost 1, with 13 bases in between. The CDR3 DNA reads TGTGCCAGCGGACTGCTGCACGGCACAGATACGCAGTATTTT. Translating gives CASGLLHGTDTQYF.

This chain uses TRBV28 with TRBJ1-1, with D perhaps matching TRBD1 (5 bases). Trimming took off 3 bases at V and 0 bases at J, with 11 bases between the two ends. Germline CDR1 and CDR2: MDHEN and SYDVKM. This CDR3 region has 15 residues. DNA of the CDR3: TGTGCCAGCAGTTTGCGGGGCAGGCTGAACACTGAAGCTTTCTTT. Translated, it gives CASSLRGRLNTEAFF.

The genes are TRBV10-3 and TRBJ2-1, with 12 bases lining up with TRBD2. The CDR3 contains 18 residues. The J segment lost 7 bases and the V segment lost 2 bases, leaving 12 bases of the junction unmatched. Germline CDR1 and CDR2: ENHRY and SYGVKD. The CDR3 protein is CAISEGLAGGRFGNEQFF. Written as DNA, the CDR3 is TGTGCCATCAGTGAGGGTCTAGCGGGAGGGCGTTTCGGAAATGAGCAGTTCTTC.

The CDR3: CASSFGQGLRYGYTF. The CDR3 DNA is TGTGCCAGCAGTTTCGGCCAGGGGTTACGCTATGGCTACACCTTC. The chain employs TRBV28 and TRBJ1-2; weak D call: TRBD1 (6 bases). Deletions cut 3 bases from V and 4 bases from J, with 15 bases between. Germline V lookup: CDR1 MDHEN, CDR2 SYDVKM. The CDR3 contains 15 residues.

V is TRBV30 and J is TRBJ2-7, with D perhaps TRBD1 (7 bases). Germline V gives CDR1 GTSNPN, CDR2 SVGIG (reference sequence). Deletions cut 0 bases from V and 7 bases from J, with 16 bases between. The CDR3 sequence is 14 residues long. The CDR3 DNA reads as TGTGCCTGGAGTGTACTAACAGGGGCGGGAGAGCAGTACTTC. The encoded protein is CAWSVLTGAGEQYF.

The chain carries TRBV10-3 and TRBJ2-7; D may be TRBD1 or TRBD2 (5 bases each). The CDR3 runs to 15 residues. From germline, CDR1 is ENHRY and CDR2 SYGVKD. Trimming took off 0 bases at V and 6 bases at J, with 15 bases between the two ends. The CDR3 loop is CAISESSVGAGEQYF. CDR3 nucleotides: TGTGCCATCAGTGAGTCGTCGGTAGGGGCGGGCGAGCAGTACTTC.